The rows below give T cell receptor beta chains drawn from one sample of a study of control samples from healthy donors and cancer patients. Repertoires were generated with immunoSEQ multiplex PCR, while TCRdb's copy carries only in-frame clones and drops some. Of about 30,000 clones detected, around 79% appear once; the ten largest clones hold roughly a fifth. Input material: PBMCs. These receptors were obtained from a man aged 55 to 69 with head and neck cancer. The CDR3 runs from the conserved cysteine through the conserved F or W. The order of the fields is clone size, D gene, J gene, V gene, CDR3 protein, CDR3 DNA. The D gene is left open where the match is weak. A clone size is listed for some rows: how often the clone was seen (once, few, many), or a class if it is expanded.

. | . | TRBJ2-7 | TRBV5-4 | CASSLVGHGVPGVYEQYF | TGTGCCAGCAGCTTGGTGGGACACGGGGTCCCGGGGGTCTACGAGCAGTACTTC
. | TRBD2 | TRBJ2-3 | TRBV28 | CASSKVAGGGTDTQYF | TGTGCCAGCAGTAAGGTAGCGGGAGGCGGGACAGATACGCAGTATTTT
. | TRBD2 | TRBJ2-1 | TRBV11-2 | CASSFLLAGYNEQFF | TGTGCCAGCAGCTTCCTCCTAGCGGGATACAATGAGCAGTTCTTC
. | TRBD2 | TRBJ2-3 | TRBV15 | CATSTRLAGDSDTQYF | TGTGCCACCAGCACCCGACTAGCGGGAGATTCAGATACGCAGTATTTT
. | . | TRBJ1-1 | TRBV12-3/TRBV12-4 | CASSLFTEAFF | TGTGCCAGCAGCCTCTTTACTGAAGCTTTCTTT
. | . | TRBJ2-3 | TRBV10-2 | CASSYTGGEDTQYF | TGCGCCAGCAGTTATACAGGGGGGGAAGATACGCAGTATTTT
. | . | TRBJ1-1 | TRBV10-1 | CASSEGRRTEAFF | TGCGCCAGCAGTGAGGGGAGGCGGACTGAAGCTTTCTTT
. | . | TRBJ2-5 | TRBV6-5 | CASRQETQYF | TGTGCCAGCAGACAGGAGACCCAGTACTTC
few | . | TRBJ2-7 | TRBV27 | CASSETVSYEQYF | TGTGCCAGCAGTGAGACGGTAAGCTACGAGCAGTACTTC
. | TRBD1 | TRBJ1-1 | TRBV5-4 | CASSANRGGTEAFF | TGTGCCAGCAGCGCGAACAGGGGCGGCACTGAAGCTTTCTTT
. | TRBD1 | TRBJ2-2 | TRBV4-3 | CASSPRTGGDFGELFF | TGCGCCAGCAGCCCGCGGACAGGGGGCGATTTCGGGGAGCTGTTTTTT
. | . | TRBJ1-2 | TRBV28 | CASSGGGLSRYGYTF | TGTGCCAGCAGTGGGGGGGGACTGTCACGCTATGGCTACACCTTC
. | . | TRBJ2-7 | TRBV19 | CASSILQGYEQYF | TGTGCCAGTAGTATCTTACAGGGCTACGAGCAGTACTTC
. | TRBD2 | TRBJ2-2 | TRBV5-1 | CASSIAGASSRNGELFF | TGCGCCAGCAGCATAGCGGGGGCCTCCTCGCGGAACGGGGAGCTGTTTTTT
. | . | TRBJ2-5 | TRBV11-2 | CASSLGMGRGSQETQYF | TGTGCCAGCAGCTTAGGGATGGGGCGAGGATCACAAGAGACCCAGTACTTC
once | . | TRBJ2-5 | TRBV2 | CASSEAPPGPGETQYF | TGTGCCAGCAGTGAAGCTCCACCCGGGCCGGGAGAGACCCAGTACTTC
. | . | TRBJ2-7 | TRBV9 | CASSVAIGSYEQYF | TGTGCCAGCAGCGTAGCTATAGGCTCCTACGAGCAGTACTTC
. | TRBD1 | TRBJ2-1 | TRBV24-1 | CATSDSGTVDNEQFF | TGTGCCACCAGTGATTCAGGGACAGTCGACAATGAGCAGTTCTTC
. | . | TRBJ1-1 | TRBV11-1 | CASSVDTGFLAFF | TGTGCCAGCAGCGTTGATACAGGGTTCTTAGCTTTCTTT
. | TRBD1 | TRBJ2-1 | TRBV7-2 | CASRTGGPYNEQFF | TGTGCCAGCAGAACAGGGGGACCCTACAATGAGCAGTTCTTC
. | TRBD2 | TRBJ2-5 | TRBV7-9 | CASSLARSGRVQETQYF | TGTGCCAGCAGCTTAGCGAGAAGCGGGAGAGTCCAAGAGACCCAGTACTTC
. | TRBD2 | TRBJ2-2 | TRBV7-3 | CASSLTPGTRTGELFF | TGTGCCAGCAGCTTAACCCCCGGGACTAGGACCGGGGAGCTGTTTTTT
. | TRBD1 | TRBJ1-1 | TRBV12-5 | CASGLVLGQGGWDTEAFF | TGTGCTAGTGGTTTGGTACTGGGACAGGGGGGATGGGACACTGAAGCTTTCTTT
. | TRBD1 | TRBJ1-5 | TRBV30 | CAWSVGGPQPQHF | TGTGCCTGGAGTGTAGGGGGCCCTCAGCCCCAGCATTTT
. | TRBD1 | TRBJ2-2 | TRBV19 | CASSIDPGAGGTGELFF | TGTGCCAGTAGTATAGATCCCGGGGCAGGGGGAACCGGGGAGCTGTTTTTT
once | . | TRBJ2-5 | TRBV10-1 | CASSDRGGGDQYF | TGCGCCAGCAGTGACAGGGGCGGGGGAGACCAGTACTTC
. | . | TRBJ1-4 | TRBV9 | CASSVGQGPTNEKLFF | TGTGCCAGCAGCGTAGGGCAGGGGCCGACTAATGAAAAACTGTTTTTT
. | TRBD1 | TRBJ1-3 | TRBV19 | CASEQTRDRGFGNTIYF | TGTGCCAGCGAACAAACCCGGGACAGGGGGTTTGGAAACACCATATATTTT
. | TRBD2 | TRBJ2-3 | TRBV19 | CASSTYMGSGTSLGDTQYF | TGTGCCAGTAGTACCTATATGGGGTCTGGGACTAGTCTGGGGGATACGCAGTATTTT
. | TRBD1 | TRBJ2-7 | TRBV7-2 | CASSLPSIRDRGPYEQYF | TGTGCCAGCAGCTTACCATCCATCCGGGACAGGGGGCCCTACGAGCAGTACTTC
. | . | TRBJ1-3 | TRBV4-1 | CASSQDRAAALYSGNTIYF | TGCGCCAGCAGCCAAGATCGGGCGGCAGCCCTCTACTCTGGAAACACCATATATTTT
. | . | TRBJ1-6 | TRBV30 | CAWRGRSTGNSPLHF | TGTGCCTGGAGGGGGCGTTCAACAGGGAATTCACCCCTCCACTTT
. | TRBD2 | TRBJ2-1 | TRBV2 | CASRGTSNHNEQFF | TGTGCCAGCAGAGGGACTAGCAACCACAATGAGCAGTTCTTC
. | . | TRBJ2-3 | TRBV7-2 | CASSRFGGSTDTQYF | TGTGCCAGCAGCCGTTTCGGGGGCAGCACAGATACGCAGTATTTT
. | TRBD2 | TRBJ2-7 | TRBV28 | CASRLAGPQLYEQYF | TGTGCCAGCAGACTAGCGGGACCACAACTCTACGAGCAGTACTTC
. | . | TRBJ1-1 | TRBV5-1 | CASSLAVQPAVPRARTEAFF | TGCGCCAGCAGCTTGGCTGTCCAGCCGGCCGTTCCTAGGGCGAGGACTGAAGCTTTCTTT
. | . | TRBJ1-1 | TRBV6-4 | CASSASSNTEAFF | TGTGCCAGCAGCGCCTCATCGAACACTGAAGCTTTCTTT
. | . | TRBJ2-7 | TRBV2 | CASSDYYEQYF | TGTGCCAGCAGTGATTACTACGAGCAGTACTTC
medium-sized | . | TRBJ1-5 | TRBV4-3 | CASSQDSGANQPQHF | TGCGCCAGCAGCCAAGATTCAGGGGCCAATCAGCCCCAGCATTTT
few | . | TRBJ2-5 | TRBV5-1 | CATRLETQYF | TGCGCCACCCGGCTGGAGACCCAGTACTTC